Listed below are T cell receptor beta chains from one sample, sequenced in a study of type 1 and type 2 diabetes patients. TCRdb re-called the multiplex PCR reads through MiXCR, storing one row per CDR3 protein. The sample has 250,000 to 300,000 distinct CDR3 sequences, approximately 45% seen once. Sequenced material: peripheral blood mononuclear cells (PBMCs). The origin of the receptors is a man between 18 and 29 years old with type 2 diabetes. Both conserved end residues are part of each CDR3. A D gene is named only where the DNA matches it firmly. A row's size may be missing; if present it is once, few, many or a size class.

j_gene: TRBJ2-6
abundance: once
d_gene: TRBD1
v_gene: TRBV7-2
CDR3aa: CASSASGTGWSSGANVLTF
CDR3nt: TGTGCCAGCAGCGCGAGCGGGACAGGGTGGAGCTCTGGGGCCAACGTCCTGACTTTC

j_gene: TRBJ2-5
abundance: -
d_gene: -
v_gene: TRBV5-1
CDR3aa: CASAMGSPEGTQYF
CDR3nt: TGTGCCAGCGCAATGGGGTCGCCGGAAGGGACCCAGTACTTC

j_gene: TRBJ2-5
abundance: -
d_gene: -
v_gene: TRBV10-2
CDR3aa: CASSEPNREEGTQYF
CDR3nt: TGCGCCAGCAGTGAACCGAACAGGGAGGAGGGGACCCAGTACTTC

j_gene: TRBJ2-2
abundance: -
d_gene: TRBD1
v_gene: TRBV6-6
CDR3aa: CASNTKLGQGSTGELFF
CDR3nt: TGTGCCAGCAATACTAAACTGGGACAGGGTAGCACCGGGGAGCTGTTTTTT

j_gene: TRBJ1-1
abundance: many
d_gene: -
v_gene: TRBV10-3
CDR3aa: CAAEEDMNTEAFF
CDR3nt: TGTGCCGCCGAGGAAGATATGAACACTGAAGCTTTCTTT

j_gene: TRBJ2-5
abundance: -
d_gene: TRBD2
v_gene: TRBV12-5
CDR3aa: CASGWGGGEETQYF
CDR3nt: TGTGCTAGTGGTTGGGGCGGGGGAGAAGAGACCCAGTACTTC

j_gene: TRBJ1-2
abundance: once
d_gene: -
v_gene: TRBV4-1
CDR3aa: CASSQDTLANYGYTF
CDR3nt: TGCGCCAGCAGCCAAGATACATTGGCTAACTATGGCTACACCTTC

j_gene: TRBJ2-7
abundance: few
d_gene: -
v_gene: TRBV2
CDR3aa: CASSDTVPSYEQYF
CDR3nt: TGTGCCAGCAGTGATACTGTCCCCTCCTACGAGCAGTACTTC

j_gene: TRBJ2-3
abundance: once
d_gene: -
v_gene: TRBV12-3/TRBV12-4
CDR3aa: CASSSSDPRTDTQYF
CDR3nt: TGTGCCAGCAGCTCCTCGGATCCCCGCACAGATACGCAGTATTTT

j_gene: TRBJ2-7
abundance: -
d_gene: TRBD1
v_gene: TRBV20-1
CDR3aa: CSASIGQGYEQHF
CDR3nt: TGCAGTGCTAGCATTGGACAGGGGTACGAGCAGCACTTC

j_gene: TRBJ2-1
abundance: -
d_gene: TRBD1
v_gene: TRBV6-5
CDR3aa: CASKKTGQINNEQFF
CDR3nt: TGTGCCAGCAAAAAGACGGGACAGATAAACAATGAGCAGTTCTTC

j_gene: TRBJ1-2
abundance: few
d_gene: TRBD1
v_gene: TRBV28
CDR3aa: CASSWDSYGYTF
CDR3nt: TGTGCCAGCAGTTGGGACAGCTATGGCTACACCTTC

j_gene: TRBJ1-6
abundance: -
d_gene: -
v_gene: TRBV14
CDR3aa: CASSPEYGRAYNSPLHF
CDR3nt: TGTGCCAGCAGCCCGGAGTATGGTAGGGCGTATAATTCACCCCTCCACTTT

j_gene: TRBJ1-1
abundance: -
d_gene: -
v_gene: TRBV12-5
CDR3aa: CASSFGPEAFF
CDR3nt: TGTGCCAGCAGTTTCGGCCCTGAAGCTTTCTTT

j_gene: TRBJ2-2
abundance: -
d_gene: -
v_gene: TRBV30
CDR3aa: CAWRSWLRTGELFF
CDR3nt: TGTGCCTGGAGAAGTTGGCTAAGGACCGGGGAGCTGTTTTTT

j_gene: TRBJ1-6
abundance: few
d_gene: -
v_gene: TRBV15
CDR3aa: CATSRDRGENSPLHF
CDR3nt: TGTGCCACCAGCAGAGATAGAGGGGAAAATTCACCCCTCCACTTT

j_gene: TRBJ1-6
abundance: -
d_gene: -
v_gene: TRBV5-5
CDR3aa: CASSDGGGYLGRSYNSPLHF
CDR3nt: TGTGCCAGCAGTGATGGTGGCGGTTACCTCGGACGCTCCTATAATTCACCCCTCCACTTT

j_gene: TRBJ2-1
abundance: -
d_gene: TRBD2
v_gene: TRBV30
CDR3aa: CAWTSGRKQFF
CDR3nt: TGTGCCTGGACTAGCGGGCGAAAGCAGTTCTTC

j_gene: TRBJ2-7
abundance: -
d_gene: -
v_gene: TRBV30
CDR3aa: CAWSVGRTGEQYF
CDR3nt: TGTGCCTGGAGTGTAGGCAGGACCGGCGAGCAGTACTTC

j_gene: TRBJ2-1
abundance: -
d_gene: -
v_gene: TRBV30
CDR3aa: CAWSGSYNEQFF
CDR3nt: TGTGCCTGGTCCGGGTCCTACAATGAGCAGTTCTTC

j_gene: TRBJ2-7
abundance: few
d_gene: -
v_gene: TRBV7-8
CDR3aa: CASSSHTAYEQYF
CDR3nt: TGTGCCAGCAGCTCTCACACGGCATACGAGCAGTACTTC

j_gene: TRBJ1-2
abundance: -
d_gene: -
v_gene: TRBV7-8
CDR3aa: CASSEVHLWTTF
CDR3nt: TGTGCCAGCAGTGAGGTTCACCTCTGGACCACCTTC